This T cell receptor beta chain came from a study of T-cell memory formation after mild COVID-19. In the case of this clonotype: Its antigen is unknown.

Constant-segment primers served in 5'RACE that generated TCR alpha and TCR beta cDNA libraries bearing sample barcodes and UMIs. TCRdb used MiXCR to reprocess the 5' RACE reads, holding one entry per CDR3 protein. The sample holds hundreds of thousands of distinct CDR3 sequences, 17% seen once. Germline CDR1 is SNHLY and CDR2 is FYNNEI. The trim removed 3 bases at V and 5 bases at J, leaving 10 bases unmatched. The CDR3 has 16 residues. Study-level results: CD4/CD8 balance held among clones contracting day 15 to 85, and later expanders leaned CD4+.

The sequenced sample consisted of PBMCs or a T cell subset sorted from them (not recorded which). The chain carries TRBV2 and TRBJ2-3; 8 bases fit TRBD2. This TCR derives from an adult woman who had mild COVID-19 (a few samples of this study predate the infection). Cell type and time point are not known. The DNA for the CDR3 is TGTGCCAGCAGTGAGACTAGCGTCCGAAGCGGAGATACGCAGTATTTT. It translates to CASSETSVRSGDTQYF.